This entry concerns a single T cell receptor beta chain. This clonotype has just a few counts. Its binding antigen is unknown. Per-base quality was not reported, and no clone a single base away is much larger than it. The source of the sample is a study of response to subunit inactivated influenza vaccine (dated by TCRdb to 2016 to 2019). About the study as a whole: To follow how T cells responded to a trivalent subunit inactivated influenza vaccine, the researchers relied on deep quantitative profiling of the T cell receptor repertoire. Study-wide findings and limitations: It was suggested by the authors that each seasonal influenza vaccination may recruit only a limited number of new T cells.

Preparation of the library involved RT-PCR. The sample was run on an Illumina HiSeq 2500. TCRdb reanalyzed the raw reads on its own, using fastp at Q25 for trimming and MiXCR for clone calling, and kept in-frame beta chains. Each CDR3 protein gets just one entry, which takes the most common genes and DNA from the rows behind it. For this sample the table gives 650,000 to 800,000 distinct CDR3 sequences, of which approximately 17% were detected only once. The ten top clones hold approximately 10% of the sample. This clonotype was sampled from a man aged 45 to 65 who received an inactivated influenza vaccine. Donor details come from another sample of the same person, matched by shared clones. Sequencing used PBMCs from blood, obtained roughly 5 days after vaccination.

Here is the DNA: TGTGCCAGCCTCGGGACAGGGTACACTGAAGCTTTCTTT. Its translation reads: CASLGTGYTEAFF. This receptor chain uses TRBV28 and TRBJ1-1, with 9 bases matching TRBD1. Spanning cysteine to phenylalanine, the CDR3 consists of 13 amino acids. Only the CDR3 DNA stays, 39 bases, in frame from base 1. Ends trimmed: V by 8 bases, J by 3 bases; bases unmatched to a gene: 4. Reading the germline V gene gives CDR1 MDHEN and CDR2 SYDVKM.